This T cell receptor (beta chain) was captured in a study of untreated major depressive disorder. Sequenced by immunoSEQ multiplex PCR; TCRdb stores in-frame clones only, minus some. The table includes under 15,000 clones, about 93% detected once. Patient depression severity was moderate to severe. CD4+ T cell purity was typically approximately 95%. Details on this clone: The antigen is undetermined.

This CDR3 is built from 13 residues. The germline V gene has CDR1 SGHVS and CDR2 FNYEAQ. Trimming left V 2 bases short and J 1 base short, with 5 bases between. General study findings and limits: Compared with controls, depressed patients showed more TRBV05-01 (Vbeta 5.1) usage in CD4+ T cells. Private clones made up every subject's top five TRBV05-01 clones. The sequencing tests were limited to three preselected Vbeta families.

Sequencing was carried out using CD4+ T cells from PBMCs. The sequence was obtained from a woman aged 25 to 39 with major depressive disorder. The J gene is TRBJ1-1, the V gene TRBV7-6; no clear D. CDR3 in amino acids: CASSLQENTEAFF. The DNA of the CDR3 is TGTGCCAGCAGCTTACAGGAGAACACTGAAGCTTTCTTT.